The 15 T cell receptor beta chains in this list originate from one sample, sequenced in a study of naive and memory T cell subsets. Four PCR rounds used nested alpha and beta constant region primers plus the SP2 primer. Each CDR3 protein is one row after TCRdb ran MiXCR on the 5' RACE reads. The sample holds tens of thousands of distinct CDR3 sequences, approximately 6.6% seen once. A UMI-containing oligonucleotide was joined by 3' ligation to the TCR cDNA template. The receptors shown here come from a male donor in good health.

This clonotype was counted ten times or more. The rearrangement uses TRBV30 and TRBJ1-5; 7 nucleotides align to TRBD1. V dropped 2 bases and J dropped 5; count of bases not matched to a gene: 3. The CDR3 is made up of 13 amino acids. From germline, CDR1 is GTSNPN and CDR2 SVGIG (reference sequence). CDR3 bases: TGTGCCTGGAGTAGACAGGGTCATCAGCCCCAGCATTTT. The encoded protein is CAWSRQGHQPQHF. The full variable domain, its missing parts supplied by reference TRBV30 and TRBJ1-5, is SQTIHQWPATLVQPVGSPLSLECTVEGTSNPNLYWYRQAAGRGLQLLFYSVGIGQISSEVPQNLSASRPQDRQFILSSKKLLLSDSGFYLCAWSRQGHQPQHFGDGTRLSIL.

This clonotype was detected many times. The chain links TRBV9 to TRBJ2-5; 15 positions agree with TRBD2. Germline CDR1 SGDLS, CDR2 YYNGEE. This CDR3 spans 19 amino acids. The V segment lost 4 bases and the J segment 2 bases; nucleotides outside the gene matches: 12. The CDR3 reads CASSLTGTSGGRAQETQYF. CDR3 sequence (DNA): TGTGCCAGCAGCCTCACCGGGACTAGCGGGGGGCGGGCTCAAGAGACCCAGTACTTC.

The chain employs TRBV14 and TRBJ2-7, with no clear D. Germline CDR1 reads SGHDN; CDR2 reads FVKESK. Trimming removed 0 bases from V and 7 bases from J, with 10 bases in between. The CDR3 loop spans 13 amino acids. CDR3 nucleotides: TGTGCCAGCAGCCAAGATCCCTGGGTGGAGCAGTACTTC. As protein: CASSQDPWVEQYF. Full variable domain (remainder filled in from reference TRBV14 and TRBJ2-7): EAGVTQFPSHSVIEKGQTVTLRCDPISGHDNLYWYRRVMGKEIKFLLHFVKESKQDESGMPNNRFLAERTGGTYSTLKVQPAELEDSGVYFCASSQDPWVEQYFGPGTRLTVT.

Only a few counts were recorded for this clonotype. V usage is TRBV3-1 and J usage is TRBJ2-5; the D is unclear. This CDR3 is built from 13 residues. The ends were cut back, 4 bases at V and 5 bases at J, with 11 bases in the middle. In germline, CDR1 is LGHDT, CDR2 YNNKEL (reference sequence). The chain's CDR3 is CASSPGNRETQYF. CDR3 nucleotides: TGTGCCAGCAGCCCCGGCAATCGGGAGACCCAGTACTTC.

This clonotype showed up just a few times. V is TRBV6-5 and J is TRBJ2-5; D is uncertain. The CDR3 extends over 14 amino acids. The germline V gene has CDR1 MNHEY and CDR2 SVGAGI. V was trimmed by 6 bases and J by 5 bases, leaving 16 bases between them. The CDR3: CASSPSGPRETQYF. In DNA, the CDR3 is TGTGCCAGCAGCCCCTCCGGGCCGAGGGAGACCCAGTACTTC.

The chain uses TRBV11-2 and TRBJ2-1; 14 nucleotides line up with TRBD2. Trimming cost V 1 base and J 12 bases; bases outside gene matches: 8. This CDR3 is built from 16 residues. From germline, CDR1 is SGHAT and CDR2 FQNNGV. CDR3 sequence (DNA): TGTGCCAGCAGCTTAGCGGGACTAGCGGGAGATTTGGTGCAGTTCTTC. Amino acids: CASSLAGLAGDLVQFF.

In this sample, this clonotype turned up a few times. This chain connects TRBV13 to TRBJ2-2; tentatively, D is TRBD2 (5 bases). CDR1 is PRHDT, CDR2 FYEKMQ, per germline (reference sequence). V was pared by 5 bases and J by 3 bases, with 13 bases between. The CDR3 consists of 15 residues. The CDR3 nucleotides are TGTGCCAGCAGCCCCCCGGAGGCCTACACCGGGGAGCTGTTTTTT. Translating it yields CASSPPEAYTGELFF. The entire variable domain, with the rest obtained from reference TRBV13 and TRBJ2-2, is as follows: AAGVIQSPRHLIKEKRETATLKCYPIPRHDTVYWYQQGPGQDPQFLISFYEKMQSDKGSIPDRFSAQQFSDYHSELNMSSLELGDSALYFCASSPPEAYTGELFFGEGSRLTVL.

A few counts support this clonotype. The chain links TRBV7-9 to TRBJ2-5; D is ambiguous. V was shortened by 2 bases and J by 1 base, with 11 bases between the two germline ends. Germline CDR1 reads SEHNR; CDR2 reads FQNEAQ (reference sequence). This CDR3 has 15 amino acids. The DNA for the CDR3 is TGTGCCAGCAGCTTAAAAGTAATGACCCAAGAGACCCAGTACTTC. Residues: CASSLKVMTQETQYF. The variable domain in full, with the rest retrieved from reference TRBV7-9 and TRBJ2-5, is DTGVSQNPRHKITKRGQNVTFRCDPISEHNRLYWYRQTLGQGPEFLTYFQNEAQLEKSRLLSDRFSAERPKGSFSTLEIQRTEQGDSAMYLCASSLKVMTQETQYFGPGTRLLVL.

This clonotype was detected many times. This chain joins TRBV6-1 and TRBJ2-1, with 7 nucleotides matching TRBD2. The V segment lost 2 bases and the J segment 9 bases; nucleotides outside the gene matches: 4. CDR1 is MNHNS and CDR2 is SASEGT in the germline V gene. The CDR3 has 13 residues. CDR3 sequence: CASSESGDGEQFF. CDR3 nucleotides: TGTGCCAGCAGTGAAAGCGGGGACGGTGAGCAGTTCTTC.

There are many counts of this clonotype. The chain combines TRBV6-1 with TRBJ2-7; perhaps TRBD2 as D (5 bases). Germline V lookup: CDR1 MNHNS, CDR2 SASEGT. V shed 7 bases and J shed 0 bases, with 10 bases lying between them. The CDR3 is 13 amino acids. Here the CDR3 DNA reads TGTGCCAGCACCGGGGATTACTCCTACGAGCAGTACTTC. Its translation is CASTGDYSYEQYF.

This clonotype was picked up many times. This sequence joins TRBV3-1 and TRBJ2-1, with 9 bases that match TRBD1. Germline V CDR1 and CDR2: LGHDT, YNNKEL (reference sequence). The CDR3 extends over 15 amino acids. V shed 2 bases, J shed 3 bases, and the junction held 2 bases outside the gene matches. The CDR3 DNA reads TGTGCCAGCAGCCAACCGGGACAGGGCTACAATGAGCAGTTCTTC. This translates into CASSQPGQGYNEQFF.

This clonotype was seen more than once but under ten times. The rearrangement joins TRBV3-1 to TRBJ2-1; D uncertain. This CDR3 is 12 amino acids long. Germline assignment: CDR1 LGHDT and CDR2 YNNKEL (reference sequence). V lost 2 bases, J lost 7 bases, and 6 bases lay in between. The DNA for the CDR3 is TGTGCCAGCAGCCAAAGAGGTAATGAGCAGTTCTTC. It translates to CASSQRGNEQFF.

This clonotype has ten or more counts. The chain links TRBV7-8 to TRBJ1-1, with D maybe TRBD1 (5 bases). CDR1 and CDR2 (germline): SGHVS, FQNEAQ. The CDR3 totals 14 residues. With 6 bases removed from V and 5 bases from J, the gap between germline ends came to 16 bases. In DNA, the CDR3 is TGTGCCAGCAGTTCTAGCCCGGGGACGACTGAAGCTTTCTTT. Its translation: CASSSSPGTTEAFF.

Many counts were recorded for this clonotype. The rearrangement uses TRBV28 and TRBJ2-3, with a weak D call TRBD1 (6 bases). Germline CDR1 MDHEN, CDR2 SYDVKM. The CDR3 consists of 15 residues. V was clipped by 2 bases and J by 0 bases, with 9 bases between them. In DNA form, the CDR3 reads TGTGCCAGCAGTTTAGACAGGCCTAGCACAGATACGCAGTATTTT. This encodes CASSLDRPSTDTQYF.

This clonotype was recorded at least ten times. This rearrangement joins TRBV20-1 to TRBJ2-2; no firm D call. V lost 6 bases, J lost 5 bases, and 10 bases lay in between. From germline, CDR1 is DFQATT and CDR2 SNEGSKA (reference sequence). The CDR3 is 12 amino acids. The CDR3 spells CSAHTNTGELFF. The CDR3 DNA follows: TGCAGTGCACATACAAATACCGGGGAGCTGTTTTTT.